A selection of T cell receptor beta chains follows, all from one sample in a study of Ad26.COV2.S vaccination and SARS-CoV-2 variants. The data were produced by immunoSEQ multiplex PCR, yet TCRdb's version contains in-frame clones alone and is incomplete. The sample consists of hundreds of thousands of clones, about nine tenths of them appearing once. Here the sequenced sample was peripheral blood, taken in a trial of Ad26.COV2.S vaccine versus placebo. These receptors were taken from a person between 18 and 59 years old who received the Ad26.COV2.S COVID-19 vaccine or a placebo. CDR3s include the opening cysteine and the closing phenylalanine or tryptophan. The D gene is left open where the match is weak. Size is stated for part of the rows, as once, few or many counts, or as a class when the clone is expanded.

abundance | d_gene | j_gene | v_gene | CDR3nt | CDR3aa
. | . | TRBJ2-7 | TRBV6-5 | TGTGCTGTGGGGGCAGGGTCCTACGAGCAGTACTTC | CAVGAGSYEQYF
. | TRBD2 | TRBJ2-2 | TRBV19 | TGTGCCAGTAGTCTTCGGCTAGCGGGGGCCAAGAACACCGGGGAGCTGTTTTTT | CASSLRLAGAKNTGELFF
few | . | TRBJ1-3 | TRBV19 | TGTGCCAGTAGTAGTGGTCCGACCTCGAACACCATATATTTT | CASSSGPTSNTIYF
. | TRBD1 | TRBJ1-5 | TRBV7-9 | TGTGCCAGCAGCATAACCGGGACAGTCAATCAGCCCCAGCATTTT | CASSITGTVNQPQHF
. | . | TRBJ2-7 | TRBV5-4 | TGTGCCAGCAGCTTGGCAGGTATCCCTTACGAGCAGTACTTC | CASSLAGIPYEQYF
. | . | TRBJ1-2 | TRBV5-1 | TGCGCCAGCAGCTTGGACAGGGCCTATGGCTACACCTTC | CASSLDRAYGYTF
. | . | TRBJ1-2 | TRBV27 | TGTGCCAGCAGTCTGGGGGCAGGGCTTGCCTATGGCTACACCTTC | CASSLGAGLAYGYTF
. | . | TRBJ2-2 | TRBV6-5 | TGTGCCAGCACTTTGGACAGAGCGAACACCGGGGAGCTGTTTTTT | CASTLDRANTGELFF
. | . | TRBJ2-5 | TRBV7-8 | TGTGCCAGCAGACAAGAATGGGGGGAGACCCAGTACTTC | CASRQEWGETQYF
. | . | TRBJ1-1 | TRBV6-1 | TGTGCCAGCAGTGAGGCCGTTGAAGCTTTCTTT | CASSEAVEAFF
. | . | TRBJ2-2 | TRBV7-9 | TGTGCCAGCACAACCAGGGGGAACACCGGGGAGCTGTTTTTT | CASTTRGNTGELFF
. | . | TRBJ1-2 | TRBV25-1 | TGTGCCAGCAGTGAATCAAGTCGGACAGCGGGCGGCTACACCTTC | CASSESSRTAGGYTF
. | . | TRBJ1-1 | TRBV19 | TGTGCCAGTAGGCTCGTGGGGTTGACCACTGAAGCTTTCTTT | CASRLVGLTTEAFF
. | TRBD1 | TRBJ2-1 | TRBV11-3 | TGTGCCAGCAGCTTAAAGGGGGCCGGACAGGTGGTTCCTGAGCAGTTCTTC | CASSLKGAGQVVPEQFF
. | TRBD1 | TRBJ1-2 | TRBV5-1 | TGCGCCAGCAGCTTGTCGACAGGGGAGCTTGGCTACACCTTC | CASSLSTGELGYTF
. | . | TRBJ2-5 | TRBV5-8 | TGTGCCAGCAGCTTGGGACCTTTCGCGTACCAAGAGACCCAGTACTTC | CASSLGPFAYQETQYF
. | . | TRBJ1-2 | TRBV3-1/TRBV3-2 | TGTGCCAGCAGCCAAGGAGGAGGAACGGTCGGCTACACCTTC | CASSQGGGTVGYTF
. | . | TRBJ2-7 | TRBV29-1 | TGCAGCGTTGAAGATGAAACAGGAGGGTCATACGAGCAGTACTTC | CSVEDETGGSYEQYF
few | . | TRBJ1-3 | TRBV30 | TGTGCCTGGAGTGTCTCTGGCTCTGGAAACACCATATATTTT | CAWSVSGSGNTIYF
. | . | TRBJ1-1 | TRBV6-4 | TGTGCCAGCAGTCCACAGGCTCTGGGGACTGAAGCTTTCTTT | CASSPQALGTEAFF